The 22 T cell receptor beta chains in this list originate from one sample, sequenced in a study of CD8 T cells in Susac syndrome. An input of about 0.45 to 1 ug of RNA was subjected to reverse transcription using random hexamers. TCRdb independently ran MiXCR on the immunoSEQ multiplex PCR reads; one entry per CDR3 protein. This sample has 150,000 to 200,000 distinct CDR3 sequences, with approximately 90% found just once. Sequenced: CD4+ T cells from PBMCs. The receptors come from a human donor in good health.

This chain connects TRBV5-1 to TRBJ2-5; 7 bases are shared with TRBD1. The germline V gene encodes CDR1 SGHRS and CDR2 YFSETQ. The junction had 8 bases not matched to a gene; V was cut back by 0 bases and J by 6 bases. The CDR3 sequence is 15 residues long. In DNA form, the CDR3 reads TGCGCCAGCAGCTTGGAGCAGGGGGAATTGAAGACCCAGTACTTC. Its protein product is CASSLEQGELKTQYF.

The count of this clonotype is one. This chain uses TRBV5-1 with TRBJ1-1; TRBD1 aligns across 7 bases. With V trimmed by 8 bases and J by 1 base, 8 bases remained unmatched. The CDR3 spans 14 residues. The germline gives CDR1 SGHRS, CDR2 YFSETQ. This chain's CDR3 is CASQQGSSNTEAFF. DNA for the CDR3: TGCGCCAGTCAACAGGGGTCTTCGAACACTGAAGCTTTCTTT.

The genes are TRBV2 and TRBJ2-5, with D unclear. This CDR3 comprises 16 residues. Deletions cut 3 bases from V and 5 bases from J, with 19 bases between. Germline V CDR1 and CDR2: SNHLY, FYNNEI. As DNA, the CDR3 is TGTGCCAGCAGTGAGGGCCCGGACCCTTCGCGGGAGACCCAGTACTTC. Translated: CASSEGPDPSRETQYF.

This chain connects TRBV5-1 to TRBJ1-1, with 8 bases identical to TRBD1. This CDR3 comprises 18 residues. Germline CDR1 is SGHRS and CDR2 is YFSETQ. The V and J ends lost 0 bases and 1 base, in that order; junction bases with no gene match: 11. The CDR3 DNA follows: TGCGCCAGCAGCTTGGTACCCCGGACAGGGAGGGGGAACACTGAAGCTTTCTTT. This sequence encodes CASSLVPRTGRGNTEAFF.

In this sample, this clonotype turned up once. The rearrangement uses TRBV29-1 and TRBJ2-1; 7 bases match TRBD2. CDR3 length: 13 residues. V dropped 6 bases and J dropped 8; count of bases not matched to a gene: 10. Germline V gives CDR1 SQVTM, CDR2 ANQGSEA. CDR3 residues: CSVAVGGSYEQFF. For the CDR3, the DNA is TGCAGCGTCGCCGTAGGCGGGAGCTATGAGCAGTTCTTC.

This chain joins TRBV11-2 and TRBJ1-4; TRBD1 matches 9 bases. Germline CDR1 and CDR2: SGHAT and FQNNGV. The trim removed 3 bases at V and 8 bases at J, leaving 7 bases unmatched. The CDR3 consists of 15 residues. The DNA for the CDR3 is TGTGCCAGCAGCTTCTCCGGGACAGGGAGGGAAAAACTGTTTTTT. Amino acid sequence: CASSFSGTGREKLFF.

V gene TRBV24-1 combines with J gene TRBJ2-2, with 9 bases aligning to TRBD1. With 4 bases clipped from V and 4 bases from J, the junction kept 6 bases outside the gene matches. The CDR3 totals 16 residues. Germline-derived CDR1 and CDR2 are KGHDR and SFDVKD. The CDR3 DNA follows: TGTGCCACCAGTGACCTCCGGGACAGGGCCACCGGGGAGCTGTTTTTT. Translating gives CATSDLRDRATGELFF.

The chain links TRBV6-1 to TRBJ2-4, with 8 bases that match TRBD2. CDR1 and CDR2 from the germline V gene are MNHNS and SASEGT. Germline trimming cut 11 bases from V and 7 bases from J; bases unmatched to any gene: 13. This CDR3 is 14 amino acids long. As DNA, the CDR3 is TGTGCCGGCAACCCGGGAGGGGCTGGTAACATTCAGTACTTC. It is translated as CAGNPGGAGNIQYF.

In the case of this clonotype: The junction differs from germline at one of its ends, possibly a read error. The rearrangement uses TRBV7-2 and TRBJ2-7, with D possibly being TRBD2 (6 bases). Per germline, CDR1 SGHTA and CDR2 FQGNSA. The CDR3 has 14 residues. CDR3 bases: TGTGCCAGCAGCTTAGTAGGAGGCCCCGGGACTCCGAACTTC. Its protein product is CASSLVGGPGTPNF.

V usage is TRBV27 and J usage is TRBJ2-1; TRBD1 might be the D (6 bases). This CDR3 has 12 amino acids. Germline V gene data show CDR1 as MNHEY and CDR2 as SMNVEV (reference sequence). The V end lost 6 bases, the J end lost 9 bases, and 12 bases lay between the germline ends. The CDR3: CASRGAGGEQFF. CDR3 in DNA: TGTGCCAGCAGGGGGGCTGGGGGTGAGCAGTTCTTC.

This chain links TRBV9 with TRBJ2-2, with a possible D match to TRBD1 (6 bases). The germline CDR1 and CDR2 sequences are SGDLS and YYNGEE. CDR3 length equals 14 residues. Trimming left V 4 bases short and J 5 bases short, with 12 bases between. The CDR3 here is CASSTLQGTGELFF. CDR3 sequence (DNA): TGTGCCAGCAGCACTCTACAGGGTACCGGGGAGCTGTTTTTT.

The chain is built from TRBV24-1 and TRBJ2-3, with TRBD2 identical over 10 bases. The germline CDR1 and CDR2 sequences are KGHDR and SFDVKD. V shed 4 bases, J shed 5 bases, and the junction held 5 bases outside the gene matches. The CDR3 contains 15 residues. CDR3 bases: TGTGCCACCAGTGAAACTAGCGGGGCGGGAGATACGCAGTATTTT. Translated, it gives CATSETSGAGDTQYF.

This chain uses TRBV3-1 with TRBJ2-3; D ambiguous. From germline, CDR1 is LGHDT and CDR2 YNNKEL (reference sequence). The V gene lost 0 bases and the J gene lost 3 bases, with 7 bases spanning the gap. This CDR3 is built from 14 residues. This chain's CDR3 is CASSQEDRTDTQYF. The CDR3 DNA reads as TGTGCCAGCAGCCAAGAGGACCGTACAGATACGCAGTATTTT.

V is TRBV28 and J is TRBJ1-5; D uncertain. The germline V gene encodes CDR1 MDHEN and CDR2 SYDVKM. The CDR3 is made up of 14 amino acids. Trimming left V 7 bases short and J 0 bases short, with 10 bases between. The CDR3 nucleotides read TGTGCCAGCAAATTTGCGGATAGCAATCAGCCCCAGCATTTT. Its protein product is CASKFADSNQPQHF.

Turning to this clonotype: One junction end does not reproduce the germline sequence, and a read error may be involved. V gene TRBV2 combines with J gene TRBJ2-1; weak D call: TRBD1 (5 bases). Germline V gene sequence: CDR1 SNHLY, CDR2 FYNNEI. This CDR3 has 12 amino acids. The CDR3 DNA reads TGTGCCAGCAGTCCCCTCGACAGTTCCTCTTGCTTC. This gives the protein CASSPLDSSSCF.

The chain employs TRBV29-1 and TRBJ1-2; D remains unclear. Germline V gives CDR1 SQVTM, CDR2 ANQGSEA. The ends were cut back, 7 bases at V and 4 bases at J, with 13 bases in the middle. The CDR3 totals 12 residues. In DNA, the CDR3 is TGCAGCGCGCGGTCTCTCGCCTATGGCTACACCTTC. This translates into CSARSLAYGYTF.

The V gene is TRBV6-1, the J gene TRBJ2-1; 10 bases are a match to TRBD2. Germline trimming cut 8 bases from V and 1 base from J; bases unmatched to any gene: 5. The CDR3 covers 15 residues. Germline V gene sequence: CDR1 MNHNS, CDR2 SASEGT. Here the CDR3 reads CASETSGASYNEQFF. In DNA form, the CDR3 reads TGTGCCAGCGAAACTAGCGGGGCTTCCTACAATGAGCAGTTCTTC.

This clonotype was found a few times. V is TRBV7-2 and J is TRBJ1-1; weak D call: TRBD1 (5 bases). The CDR3 is 14 residues long. Per the germline V gene, CDR1 is SGHTA and CDR2 is FQGNSA. The V end was cut by 5 bases, the J end by 1 base, with 11 bases between. CDR3 in DNA: TGTGCCAGCAGCCGGGGGAGGCGGAACACTGAAGCTTTCTTT. This codes for CASSRGRRNTEAFF.

The V and J genes are TRBV20-1 and TRBJ2-7; 8 bases are a match to TRBD1. The CDR3 runs to 12 residues. V lost 3 bases to trimming and J lost 6 bases; unmatched junction nucleotides: 4. Germline V gene sequence: CDR1 DFQATT, CDR2 SNEGSKA (reference sequence). The CDR3 bases are TGCAGTGCTAGCCCTACAGGGGGCGAGCAGTACTTC. Translation gives CSASPTGGEQYF.

The chain recombines TRBV7-6 with TRBJ2-7, with 13 positions matching TRBD2. CDR3 length: 17 amino acids. Trimming at V came to 5 bases and at J to 3 bases, leaving 10 bases not matched to a gene. In germline, CDR1 is SGHVS, CDR2 FNYEAQ. CDR3 residues: CASSISGTSGTFYEQYF. CDR3 DNA: TGTGCCAGCAGCATCTCCGGGACTAGCGGGACCTTCTACGAGCAGTACTTC.

CDR3 protein: CASSPTETGELFF. The CDR3 bases are TGTGCCAGCTCACCGACAGAGACCGGGGAGCTGTTTTTT. The chain recombines TRBV18 with TRBJ2-2; D may be TRBD1 (5 bases). The V end lost 3 bases, the J end lost 5 bases, and 7 bases lay between the germline ends. CDR3 length: 13 amino acids. Germline V gives CDR1 KGHSH, CDR2 LQKENI. Drawing the rest from reference TRBV18 and TRBJ2-2, the complete variable domain is NAGVMQNPRHLVRRRGQEARLRCSPMKGHSHVYWYRQLPEEGLKFMVYLQKENIIDESGMPKERFSAEFPKEGPSILRIQQVVRGDSAAYFCASSPTETGELFFGEGSRLTVL.

The rearrangement uses TRBV29-1 and TRBJ2-2; 11 nucleotides align to TRBD2. CDR1 is SQVTM and CDR2 is ANQGSEA in the germline V gene. Trimming cost V 7 bases and J 4 bases; bases outside gene matches: 8. This CDR3 contains 15 residues. The CDR3 region has the DNA TGCAGCGGGGGTCTAGCGGGAGGACGCACCGGGGAGCTGTTTTTT. It encodes CSGGLAGGRTGELFF.